The entry below describes one T cell receptor beta chain. This record belongs to a study of blood T cell repertoires in COVID-19. The CDR3 loop spans 18 amino acids. Looked up from germline, CDR1 is SGDLS and CDR2 is YYNGEE. The V gene end was trimmed by 4 bases and the J gene end by 6 bases; junction bases not matched to a gene: 19. Here immunoSEQ multiplex PCR was the method, and the copy in TCRdb shows in-frame clones only, minus some. The data contain around 290,000 clones, 88% of them seen just once; the ten biggest clones take up 1%. The TCR originated in a woman between 25 and 40 years old who had recovered from COVID-19. The chain joins TRBV9 to TRBJ2-1, with 7 bases aligning to TRBD2. The specimen sequenced was PBMCs or T cells enriched from blood (not recorded which). The CDR3 sequence: CASSPSLTGTTKINEQFF. For the CDR3, the DNA is TGTGCCAGCAGCCCATCTCTTACCGGGACTACAAAAATCAATGAGCAGTTCTTC.